The 26 T cell receptor beta chains presented below share a single source sample, sequenced in a study of PD-1 blockade in classical Hodgkin lymphoma. The time point here: cycle 4 day 1 (C4D1), after more than five weeks of nivolumab. Every patient experienced relapse after autologous stem cell transplantation, and brentuximab vedotin exposure varied. Researchers report purifying CD4+ T cells from thawed PBMCs by magnetic negative selection. The method was immunoSEQ multiplex PCR; TCRdb's version includes in-frame clones alone and lacks a portion of them. The profile shows approximately 28,000 clones, roughly four fifths of them singletons. The specimen comprised CD4+ T cells from blood, sampled before the fourth cycle of nivolumab. Receptors originate from a human donor with classical Hodgkin lymphoma.

This sequence joins TRBV25-1 and TRBJ2-4, with 7 bases matching TRBD2. The CDR3 spans 14 residues. Germline V lookup: CDR1 MGHDK, CDR2 SYGVNS. J was trimmed by 3 bases and V by 5 bases; bases with no gene match: 4. The chain's CDR3 is CASSSSGGKNIQYF. The CDR3 region has the DNA TGTGCCAGCAGTAGTTCGGGAGGCAAAAACATTCAGTACTTC.

This clone came up a few times. This sequence joins TRBV29-1 and TRBJ1-2; 7 nucleotides line up with TRBD1. Per germline, CDR1 SQVTM and CDR2 ANQGSEA. V was pared by 7 bases and J by 0 bases, with 11 bases of the junction left unmatched. The CDR3 has 15 residues. CDR3 nucleotide sequence: TGCAGCGCCGAACCCGCGACAGGGTCTAACTATGGCTACACCTTC. Translating gives CSAEPATGSNYGYTF.

This clone was counted once. The rearrangement joins TRBV4-2 to TRBJ2-1, with 8 bases aligning to TRBD2. Losses at the gene ends were 1 base for V and 7 bases for J; bases not matched to a gene: 12. The CDR3 is 17 residues long. Germline CDR1 is LGHNA and CDR2 is YNFKEQ. CDR3 bases: TGTGCCAGCAGCCAAGTGGGGCGGGGGGAGTCTGGGAATGAGCAGTTCTTC. It specifies CASSQVGRGESGNEQFF.

This clone has a handful of counts. The V call is TRBV4-2, the J call TRBJ1-1; weak D call: TRBD1 (5 bases). This CDR3 spans 16 amino acids. Trimming removed 0 bases at V and 1 base at J, with 12 bases between. The V gene's germline CDR1 is LGHNA and CDR2 YNFKEQ. The CDR3 here is CASSQDAGTANTEAFF. CDR3 DNA sequence: TGTGCCAGCAGCCAAGACGCTGGGACGGCGAACACTGAAGCTTTCTTT.

This CDR3 is CASSPLTSEPYEQYF. CDR3 in DNA: TGTGCCAGCTCACCACTAACTTCCGAGCCGTACGAGCAGTACTTC. The chain employs TRBV18 and TRBJ2-7; D gene ambiguous. This CDR3 contains 15 residues. Per the germline V gene, CDR1 is KGHSH and CDR2 is LQKENI. V was trimmed by 1 base and J by 4 bases, leaving 14 bases between them.

This rearrangement joins TRBV7-2 to TRBJ2-7; D tentatively fits TRBD1 or TRBD2 (5 bases each). The CDR3 has 14 amino acids. V dropped 2 bases and J dropped 1 base, with 9 bases sitting between them. Germline V gene lookup returns CDR1 SGHTA and CDR2 FQGNSA. CDR3 bases: TGTGCCAGCAGCTTATACGGGGCTTCCTACGAGCAGTACTTC. It specifies CASSLYGASYEQYF.

The chain couples TRBV18 to TRBJ2-2, with 8 bases that match TRBD2. The CDR3 sequence is 16 residues long. Germline-derived CDR1 and CDR2 are KGHSH and LQKENI. Germline trimming cut 6 bases from V and 6 bases from J; bases unmatched to any gene: 12. The CDR3 bases are TGTGCCAGCTCCTTTAGCGGGATCCGGTCCCCCGGGGAGCTGTTTTTT. Translated: CASSFSGIRSPGELFF.

The CDR3 spells CASRGTGSGEQYF. The CDR3 nucleotides are TGTGCCAGCAGAGGGACAGGGAGTGGGGAGCAGTACTTC. The V call is TRBV6-1, the J call TRBJ2-7, with 9 bases matching TRBD1. Trimming removed 6 bases from V and 7 bases from J; junction bases left unmatched: 7. Germline V lookup: CDR1 MNHNS, CDR2 SASEGT. The length of the CDR3 is 13 residues.

This rearrangement joins TRBV13 to TRBJ2-5; D may match TRBD1 or TRBD2 (5 bases each). V was shortened by 6 bases and J by 3 bases, with 14 bases between the two germline ends. The CDR3 is 14 amino acids. The germline V gene has CDR1 PRHDT and CDR2 FYEKMQ (reference sequence). CDR3 bases: TGTGCCAGCAGGAACGCCGGGGCAAAAGAGACCCAGTACTTC. Its protein product is CASRNAGAKETQYF.

The chain joins TRBV7-2 to TRBJ2-1; D possibly corresponds to TRBD2 (6 bases). The V end lost 6 bases, the J end lost 0 bases, and 18 bases lay between the germline ends. The CDR3 is 17 amino acids. Germline V gene lookup returns CDR1 SGHTA and CDR2 FQGNSA. CDR3 nucleotide sequence: TGTGCCAGCAGTCGGCGGGGCGGGCGGGGCTCCTACAATGAGCAGTTCTTC. This sequence encodes CASSRRGGRGSYNEQFF.

In this sample, this clone is medium-sized (0.01 to 0.1%). The chain uses TRBV27 and TRBJ2-3; unclear D gene. Germline CDR1 MNHEY, CDR2 SMNVEV (reference sequence). Trimming removed 5 bases at V and 2 bases at J, with 11 bases between. CDR3 size: 14 residues. CDR3 region: CASSDTGLTDTQYF. The CDR3 DNA reads TGTGCCAGCAGTGATACCGGGCTCACAGATACGCAGTATTTT.

J is TRBJ2-1 and V is TRBV5-5; D remains unclear. The CDR3 is 13 amino acids. Trimming took 4 bases from V and 5 from J, leaving 10 bases between them. In germline, CDR1 is SGHKS, CDR2 YYEKEE (reference sequence). The CDR3 region is CASSPSIDNEQFF. CDR3 bases: TGTGCCAGCAGCCCCTCTATTGACAATGAGCAGTTCTTC.

The rearrangement uses TRBV5-1 and TRBJ2-4; D might be TRBD1 (5 bases). The CDR3 loop spans 18 amino acids. Germline CDR1 SGHRS, CDR2 YFSETQ. V gave up 4 bases and J gave up 3 bases, with 23 bases separating them. CDR3 region: CASSPRQSDSMGKNIQYF. In DNA form, the CDR3 reads TGCGCCAGCAGCCCCCGCCAATCCGACAGTATGGGCAAAAACATTCAGTACTTC. The variable domain in full, completed from reference TRBV5-1 and TRBJ2-4, reads KAGVTQTPRYLIKTRGQQVTLSCSPISGHRSVSWYQQTPGQGLQFLFEYFSETQRNKGNFPGRFSGRQFSNSRSEMNVSTLELGDSALYLCASSPRQSDSMGKNIQYFGAGTRLSVL.

This clone was counted between two and nine times. The chain is built from TRBV5-1 and TRBJ1-2; TRBD1 agrees at 7 bases. V trimming: 2 bases; J trimming: 8 bases; junction bases outside the gene matches: 9. The V gene's germline CDR1 is SGHRS and CDR2 YFSETQ. The CDR3 extends over 14 amino acids. For the CDR3, the DNA is TGCGCCAGCAGCTTAACCCAGGGGGACGGGGGCTACACCTTC. It yields the protein CASSLTQGDGGYTF. Drawing the rest from reference TRBV5-1 and TRBJ1-2, the complete variable domain is KAGVTQTPRYLIKTRGQQVTLSCSPISGHRSVSWYQQTPGQGLQFLFEYFSETQRNKGNFPGRFSGRQFSNSRSEMNVSTLELGDSALYLCASSLTQGDGGYTFGSGTRLTVV.

This clone has a handful of counts. V usage is TRBV7-2 and J usage is TRBJ1-2; no clear D gene. The germline gives CDR1 SGHTA, CDR2 FQGNSA. CDR3 length equals 12 residues. V was pared by 2 bases and J by 10 bases, with 11 bases between. CDR3 nucleotides: TGTGCCAGCAGCTTAACACAATTCGACTACACCTTC. The encoded protein is CASSLTQFDYTF. The variable domain in full, with the rest retrieved from reference TRBV7-2 and TRBJ1-2, is GAGVSQSPSNKVTEKGKDVELRCDPISGHTALYWYRQSLGQGLEFLIYFQGNSAPDKSGLPSDRFSAERTGGSVSTLTIQRTQQEDSAVYLCASSLTQFDYTFGSGTRLTVV.

The rearrangement uses TRBV30 and TRBJ2-5, with D hard to call. This CDR3 has 13 amino acids. The ends were cut back, 1 base at V and 3 bases at J, with 9 bases in the middle. Germline V gives CDR1 GTSNPN, CDR2 SVGIG (reference sequence). The CDR3 protein is CAWSGGPEETQYF. The CDR3 coding sequence is TGTGCCTGGAGTGGAGGTCCTGAAGAGACCCAGTACTTC.

This clone has just a few counts. This chain connects TRBV6-5 to TRBJ2-2; D possibly corresponds to TRBD1 (6 bases). Per the germline V gene, CDR1 is MNHEY and CDR2 is SVGAGI. The CDR3 is made up of 14 amino acids. With 4 bases removed from V and 7 bases from J, the gap between germline ends came to 13 bases. Written as DNA, the CDR3 is TGTGCCAGCAGTTCATTGCAAGGGGGCGGGGAGCTGTTTTTT. It codes for CASSSLQGGGELFF.

The chain has TRBV11-2 and TRBJ1-3, with a weak D call TRBD1 (6 bases). Trimming took off 1 base at V and 7 bases at J, with 8 bases between the two ends. Germline assignment: CDR1 SGHAT and CDR2 FQNNGV. The CDR3 consists of 13 residues. In nucleotides, the CDR3 is TGTGCCAGCAGCTTAGGGGGGCTTAACACCATATATTTT. This sequence encodes CASSLGGLNTIYF.

This rearrangement joins TRBV2 to TRBJ2-3, with D possibly matching TRBD2 (6 bases). The germline V gene encodes CDR1 SNHLY and CDR2 FYNNEI. V lost 3 bases and J lost 4, with 8 bases in between. The CDR3 has 13 residues. In nucleotides, the CDR3 is TGTGCCAGCAGTGAGGAGGGTGCAGATACGCAGTATTTT. Its protein product is CASSEEGADTQYF.

This rearrangement joins TRBV5-1 to TRBJ1-2, with unresolved D. The germline V gene encodes CDR1 SGHRS and CDR2 YFSETQ. V was pared by 0 bases and J by 6 bases, with 18 bases between. The CDR3 sequence is 16 residues long. The CDR3 DNA reads as TGCGCCAGCAGCTTGGGGTTCGGCGCCGCCCAGAATGGCTACACCTTC. Residues: CASSLGFGAAQNGYTF.

The chain couples TRBV5-1 to TRBJ2-3; 9 nucleotides line up with TRBD1. Germline loops: CDR1 SGHRS, CDR2 YFSETQ. Losses at the gene ends were 5 bases for V and 3 bases for J; bases not matched to a gene: 4. This CDR3 spans 14 amino acids. CDR3 nucleotide sequence: TGCGCCAGCAGACAGGGGGCTATGACAGATACGCAGTATTTT. Translation: CASRQGAMTDTQYF.

V gene TRBV6-6 combines with J gene TRBJ2-3; the D gene is possibly TRBD1 (5 bases). Germline CDR1 is MNHNY and CDR2 is SVGAGI (reference sequence). The CDR3 totals 15 residues. Trimming left V 7 bases short and J 6 bases short, with 20 bases between. CDR3 sequence reads: CASTPGQGIGDTQYF. The CDR3 DNA sequence: TGTGCCAGCACCCCCGGACAAGGGATTGGCGATACGCAGTATTTT.

This sequence joins TRBV18 and TRBJ2-3; D is unclear. Germline lookup yields CDR1 KGHSH and CDR2 LQKENI. The V end lost 2 bases, the J end lost 2 bases, and 14 bases lay between the germline ends. The CDR3 covers 16 residues. The CDR3 here is CASSPRPEAHTDTQYF. DNA for the CDR3: TGTGCCAGCTCACCAAGACCAGAGGCCCACACAGATACGCAGTATTTT.

This chain uses TRBV6-5 with TRBJ2-6, with D uncertain. This CDR3 region has 15 residues. Germline loops: CDR1 MNHEY, CDR2 SVGAGI. V was clipped by 3 bases and J by 1 base, with 7 bases between them. The DNA for the CDR3 is TGTGCCAGCAGTTATTGGGGATCTGGGGCCAACGTCCTGACTTTC. The encoded protein is CASSYWGSGANVLTF.

V is TRBV7-3 and J is TRBJ2-5; TRBD2 aligns across 7 bases. The junction had 3 bases not matched to a gene; V was cut back by 3 bases and J by 5 bases. The length of the CDR3 is 13 residues. Germline values: CDR1 SGHTA, CDR2 FQGTGA. This chain's CDR3 is CASSFQGGETQYF. Here the CDR3 DNA reads TGTGCCAGCAGCTTCCAGGGAGGGGAGACCCAGTACTTC. The full variable domain, rest sourced from reference TRBV7-3 and TRBJ2-5, is GAGVSQTPSNKVTEKGKYVELRCDPISGHTALYWYRQSLGQGPEFLIYFQGTGAADDSGLPNDRFFAVRPEGSVSTLKIQRTERGDSAVYLCASSFQGGETQYFGPGTRLLVL.

The CDR3 protein is CASSRTGQGGYTF. The CDR3 nucleotides read TGTGCCAGCAGTCGAACGGGACAGGGAGGCTACACCTTC. V usage is TRBV6-6 and J usage is TRBJ1-2; 9 nucleotides match TRBD1. V was clipped by 5 bases and J by 8 bases; unmatched bases: 6. The CDR3 length is 13 residues. CDR1 is MNHNY, CDR2 SVGAGI, per germline (reference sequence).